Sequencing of this TCR beta chain was carried out in a study of CD4 T cells in relation to SARS-CoV-2 and coronaviruses. Study observations and caveats: No crossreactivity against non-spike viral proteins was tested here. The assay detects memory recall responses, not culture-primed primary responses.

The assay was immunoSEQ multiplex PCR, and TCRdb's table has in-frame clones only and misses some. This table holds 55,000 to 70,000 clones, about 92% found once. As for this clone: Its antigen is undetermined.

In germline, CDR1 is MNHNY, CDR2 SVGAGI (reference sequence). The CDR3 extends over 14 amino acids. Trimming cost V 3 bases and J 7 bases; bases outside gene matches: 4. Before the COVID-19 pandemic, during about 2011-2019, CD4+ T cells were taken from unexposed donors. The receptor was isolated from a human donor in good health. The rearrangement joins TRBV6-6 to TRBJ1-4, with 8 positions matching TRBD1. The sample consisted of naive CD4+ T cells from PBMCs. Subset reported: naive CD4+ T cells isolated by negative enrichment. The CDR3 sequence: CASSYTGGTEKLFF. The DNA for the CDR3 is TGTGCCAGCAGTTATACAGGGGGTACTGAAAAACTGTTTTTT.